The 24 T cell receptor beta chains given below trace back to one sample, sequenced in a study of Ad26.COV2.S vaccination and SARS-CoV-2 variants. Sample treatment: some 20 received Ad26.COV2.S at low or high dose, single or two shots; a few received placebo; per-sample allocation not given. Collection of samples fell on day 63 after the first vaccine or placebo injection. Data came from immunoSEQ multiplex PCR; TCRdb stores just in-frame clones and leaves some out. The repertoire holds about 450,000 clones, with approximately 92% as singletons. The sequencing here drew on peripheral blood, taken in a trial of Ad26.COV2.S vaccine versus placebo. These TCRs come from a person aged 18 to 59 who received the Ad26.COV2.S COVID-19 vaccine or a placebo.

The chain combines TRBV5-8 with TRBJ2-7; 9 bases are shared with TRBD1. The CDR3 consists of 14 residues. Trimming removed 2 bases from V and 3 bases from J; junction bases left unmatched: 3. Germline CDR1 is SGHTS and CDR2 is YDEGEE. Written as DNA, the CDR3 is TGTGCCAGCAGCTTCTGGACAGGGGACTACGAGCAGTACTTC. Amino acid sequence: CASSFWTGDYEQYF.

The gene calls are TRBV15 and TRBJ1-5; perhaps TRBD1 as D (5 bases). This CDR3 region has 15 residues. The germline V gene encodes CDR1 LNHNV and CDR2 YYDKDF (reference sequence). V lost 1 base to trimming and J lost 3 bases, with 10 bases between them. The CDR3: CATSRVGASNQPQHF. The CDR3 nucleotides read TGTGCCACCAGCAGAGTAGGGGCCTCCAATCAGCCCCAGCATTTT. Variable domain in full (rest from reference TRBV15 and TRBJ1-5): DAMVIQNPRYQVTQFGKPVTLSCSQTLNHNVMYWYQQKSSQAPKLLFHYYDKDFNNEADTPDNFQSRRPNTSFCFLDIRSPGLGDTAMYLCATSRVGASNQPQHFGDGTRLSIL.

The CDR3 here is CASSFGPVGQDNYGYTF. The CDR3 DNA follows: TGTGCCAGCAGCTTCGGGCCGGTAGGTCAGGACAACTATGGCTACACCTTC. The chain combines TRBV7-9 with TRBJ1-2, with unresolved D. The germline gives CDR1 SEHNR, CDR2 FQNEAQ (reference sequence). This CDR3 has 17 amino acids. Trimming cost V 3 bases and J 2 bases, with 19 bases left between them.

The chain recombines TRBV28 with TRBJ2-4; D unclear. The V gene's germline CDR1 is MDHEN and CDR2 SYDVKM. The V end was cut by 3 bases, the J end by 0 bases, with 9 bases between. CDR3 length: 15 amino acids. As DNA, the CDR3 is TGTGCCAGCAGTTTCTTGGACCTAGCCAAAAACATTCAGTACTTC. It is translated as CASSFLDLAKNIQYF.

The V and J genes are TRBV19 and TRBJ1-2; no clear D gene. Trimming stripped 6 bases from V and 0 bases from J, with 5 bases between. CDR1 LNHDA and CDR2 SQIVND come from the germline V gene (reference sequence). This CDR3 has 12 amino acids. Here the CDR3 DNA reads TGTGCCAGTAGATCAGCTAACTATGGCTACACCTTC. This translates into CASRSANYGYTF.

J is TRBJ1-2 and V is TRBV19; the D gene is possibly TRBD1 (6 bases). Germline lookup yields CDR1 LNHDA and CDR2 SQIVND (reference sequence). CDR3 length: 13 residues. The V end lost 7 bases, the J end lost 7 bases, and 16 bases lay between the germline ends. The CDR3 loop reads CASKRGTTGGYTF. The DNA of the CDR3 is TGTGCCAGTAAAAGGGGGACCACCGGTGGCTACACCTTC.

This rearrangement joins TRBV5-1 to TRBJ2-1, with D maybe TRBD2 (7 bases). V shed 0 bases and J shed 4 bases, with 20 bases lying between them. This CDR3 is built from 18 residues. Germline V gene lookup returns CDR1 SGHRS and CDR2 YFSETQ. This chain's CDR3 is CASSLVRGRGFTYNEQFF. CDR3 nucleotides: TGCGCCAGCAGCTTGGTGCGGGGGCGAGGTTTTACGTACAATGAGCAGTTCTTC.

The rearrangement joins TRBV5-1 to TRBJ1-2; D might be TRBD1 (6 bases). The CDR3 runs to 12 residues. Germline assignment: CDR1 SGHRS and CDR2 YFSETQ. The germline V and J ends were trimmed by 1 base and 8 bases, with 9 bases remaining between them. CDR3 in amino acids: CASSLSGEGYTF. DNA for the CDR3: TGCGCCAGCAGCTTGTCAGGGGAAGGCTACACCTTC.

This CDR3 is CASQVPGTRNTIYF. DNA for the CDR3: TGTGCCAGCCAAGTTCCCGGGACAAGAAACACCATATATTTT. The rearrangement joins TRBV19 to TRBJ1-3; maybe TRBD1 (6 bases). The germline V and J ends were trimmed by 9 bases and 5 bases, with 17 bases remaining between them. The CDR3 sequence is 14 residues long. The germline V gene has CDR1 LNHDA and CDR2 SQIVND (reference sequence). The entire variable domain, with the rest obtained from reference TRBV19 and TRBJ1-3, is as follows: DGGITQSPKYLFRKEGQNVTLSCEQNLNHDAMYWYRQDPGQGLRLIYYSQIVNDFQKGDIAEGYSVSREKKESFPLTVTSAQKNPTAFYLCASQVPGTRNTIYFGEGSWLTVV.

This chain links TRBV9 with TRBJ2-7; no clear D. Trimming took 6 bases from V and 3 from J, leaving 10 bases between them. Germline CDR1 and CDR2: SGDLS and YYNGEE. This CDR3 contains 12 residues. CDR3 in DNA: TGTGCCAGCAATACTCCTGGCTACGAGCAGTACTTC. Amino acid sequence: CASNTPGYEQYF. The full variable domain, completed using reference TRBV9 and TRBJ2-7, is DSGVTQTPKHLITATGQRVTLRCSPRSGDLSVYWYQQSLDQGLQFLIQYYNGEERAKGNILERFSAQQFPDLHSELNLSSLELGDSALYFCASNTPGYEQYFGPGTRLTVT.

The chain recombines TRBV27 with TRBJ1-2; 8 bases are a match to TRBD1. This CDR3 comprises 14 residues. Germline V gene data show CDR1 as MNHEY and CDR2 as SMNVEV (reference sequence). Losses at the gene ends were 8 bases for V and 0 bases for J; bases not matched to a gene: 5. In DNA, the CDR3 is TGTGCCAGCGCCCAGACAGGGGCTAACTATGGCTACACCTTC. Translation gives CASAQTGANYGYTF.

The chain links TRBV20-1 to TRBJ2-3, with 9 bases matching TRBD2. Germline CDR1 is DFQATT and CDR2 is SNEGSKA (reference sequence). CDR3 length: 15 amino acids. V shed 3 bases, J shed 2 bases, and the junction held 6 bases outside the gene matches. CDR3 coding DNA: TGCAGTGCTAGTCGCCTAGCGGGGTCCACAGATACGCAGTATTTT. Residues: CSASRLAGSTDTQYF.

The CDR3 is CASSLGQGPLQPQHF. In DNA, the CDR3 is TGTGCCAGCAGCTTGGGACAGGGGCCTCTTCAGCCCCAGCATTTT. V is TRBV5-8 and J is TRBJ1-5; 8 nucleotides agree with TRBD1. The CDR3 totals 15 residues. V was clipped by 0 bases and J by 6 bases; unmatched bases: 5. CDR1 and CDR2 (germline): SGHTS, YDEGEE.

The chain carries TRBV7-7 and TRBJ1-6; D is undetermined. The V and J ends lost 1 base and 8 bases respectively, with 12 bases between them. The CDR3 extends over 15 amino acids. Looked up from germline, CDR1 is SSHAT and CDR2 is FNYEAQ (reference sequence). This CDR3 is CASSLGSLIHSPLHF. The CDR3 coding sequence is TGTGCCAGCAGCTTAGGCAGTCTAATTCATTCACCCCTCCACTTT.

The V gene is TRBV5-1, the J gene TRBJ2-3; weak D call: TRBD2 (6 bases). V dropped 5 bases and J dropped 1 base, with 11 bases sitting between them. From germline, CDR1 is SGHRS and CDR2 YFSETQ. The CDR3 is 14 amino acids. The DNA of the CDR3 is TGCGCCAGCAGTCGACAGCGGGGCACAGATACGCAGTATTTT. Protein sequence: CASSRQRGTDTQYF.

The J gene is TRBJ1-6, the V gene TRBV6-2 or TRBV6-3, with TRBD1 as a possible D gene (5 bases). The CDR3 contains 15 residues. Trimming cost V 3 bases and J 7 bases, with 13 bases left between them. Per germline, CDR1 MNHEY and CDR2 SVGEGT. CDR3 sequence: CASSYSGTRNSPLHF. CDR3 sequence (DNA): TGTGCCAGCAGTTATTCGGGGACGAGAAATTCACCCCTCCACTTT.

The chain has TRBV5-1 and TRBJ1-1, with D possibly being TRBD1 (6 bases). Trimming left V 6 bases short and J 5 bases short, with 14 bases between. The CDR3 sequence is 13 residues long. The germline V gene has CDR1 SGHRS and CDR2 YFSETQ. The CDR3 loop is CASTIQGDTEAFF. The CDR3 nucleotides read TGCGCCAGCACCATACAGGGCGATACTGAAGCTTTCTTT.

The gene calls are TRBV4-1 and TRBJ2-2; 7 nucleotides align to TRBD2. V lost 1 base to trimming and J lost 6 bases; unmatched junction nucleotides: 20. In germline, CDR1 is MGHRA, CDR2 YSYEKL. This CDR3 region has 20 residues. CDR3 in amino acids: CASSQVLLGRAGGIPGELFF. CDR3 sequence (DNA): TGCGCCAGCAGCCAAGTACTTTTGGGGAGGGCAGGTGGGATCCCCGGGGAGCTGTTTTTT.

A few counts support this clone. The V gene is TRBV6-1, the J gene TRBJ1-2; 7 bases line up with TRBD1. V trimming: 2 bases; J trimming: 3 bases; junction bases outside the gene matches: 3. The CDR3 consists of 14 residues. Germline V CDR1 and CDR2: MNHNS, SASEGT. CDR3 sequence: CASSEIGTDYGYTF. The DNA of the CDR3 is TGTGCCAGCAGTGAAATCGGGACAGACTATGGCTACACCTTC.

The chain couples TRBV2 to TRBJ2-7; TRBD2 matches at 7 bases. Losses at the gene ends were 6 bases for V and 0 bases for J; bases not matched to a gene: 11. CDR3 length: 16 residues. Germline loops: CDR1 SNHLY, CDR2 FYNNEI. Here the CDR3 reads CASRITPGGGSYEQYV. The CDR3 DNA is TGTGCCAGCAGGATTACGCCGGGAGGCGGCTCCTACGAGCAGTACGTC.

V and J are TRBV29-1 and TRBJ1-2, with D unresolved. The CDR3 spans 14 residues. The ends were cut back, 4 bases at V and 3 bases at J, with 15 bases in the middle. Germline V CDR1 and CDR2: SQVTM, ANQGSEA. The CDR3 bases are TGCAGCGTTGCGGACCGCCGATCATACTATGGCTACACCTTC. Translated, it gives CSVADRRSYYGYTF.

This chain uses TRBV12-3 or TRBV12-4 with TRBJ2-2; no clear D. The CDR3 length is 12 residues. Trimming stripped 6 bases from V and 3 bases from J, with 5 bases between. CDR3 nucleotides: TGTGCCAGCAGCCCCGACACCGGGGAGCTGTTTTTT. It specifies CASSPDTGELFF.

This clone came up once. V is TRBV9 and J is TRBJ2-3; maybe TRBD2 (5 bases). Trimming shortened V by 4 bases and J by 4 bases, and 16 bases separated the two germline ends. The CDR3 sequence is 15 residues long. Germline CDR1 and CDR2: SGDLS and YYNGEE. CDR3 sequence (DNA): TGTGCCAGCAGCCAAGTCGGGGTTAGTGCAGATACGCAGTATTTT. This encodes CASSQVGVSADTQYF.

This clone was observed a handful of times. The chain is built from TRBV10-2 and TRBJ2-2; TRBD2 might be the D (5 bases). CDR3 length: 13 residues. Germline assignment: CDR1 WSHSY and CDR2 SAAADI. V was cut by 6 bases and J by 4 bases, with 9 bases left in between. CDR3 in amino acids: CASRRAPTGELFF. As DNA, the CDR3 is TGCGCCAGCAGGCGGGCGCCCACCGGGGAGCTGTTTTTT.